These T cell receptor beta chains were read from a single sample in a study of blood T cell repertoires in COVID-19. The data were produced by immunoSEQ multiplex PCR, yet TCRdb's version contains in-frame clones alone and is incomplete. The sample lists about 330,000 clones, more than 90% seen once, with about a fifth in the top ten. Sequenced sample: PBMCs or T cells enriched from blood (not recorded which). The receptors originated from a woman in her 30s who had recovered from COVID-19. CDR3s include the opening cysteine and the closing phenylalanine or tryptophan. D genes are given only for firm matches.

D gene: -; V gene: TRBV28; J gene: TRBJ1-2; CDR3 DNA: TGTGCCACTGATCGCCTAGACTATGGCTACACCTTC; CDR3 protein: CATDRLDYGYTF
D gene: TRBD1; V gene: TRBV5-4; J gene: TRBJ2-7; CDR3 DNA: TGTGCCAGCAGCTTGAGTCTGGGACAGGGGGCGCGGGAGCAGTACTTC; CDR3 protein: CASSLSLGQGAREQYF
D gene: TRBD1; V gene: TRBV7-9; J gene: TRBJ1-3; CDR3 DNA: TGTGCCAGCAGCCCGAGGGGGACAGCGGGAAACACCATATATTTT; CDR3 protein: CASSPRGTAGNTIYF
D gene: TRBD1; V gene: TRBV19; J gene: TRBJ1-5; CDR3 DNA: TGTGCCAGTAATACAGGGGCCGGTTGGGATCAGCCCCAGCATTTT; CDR3 protein: CASNTGAGWDQPQHF
D gene: TRBD1; V gene: TRBV9; J gene: TRBJ1-4; CDR3 DNA: TGTGCCAGCAGCGTAGGAGGGGGCGGTGAAAAACTGTTTTTT; CDR3 protein: CASSVGGGGEKLFF
D gene: TRBD1; V gene: TRBV7-2; J gene: TRBJ2-5; CDR3 DNA: TGTGCCAGCAGCAGGACAGGGACAGAGACCCAGTACTTC; CDR3 protein: CASSRTGTETQYF
D gene: -; V gene: TRBV20-1; J gene: TRBJ2-7; CDR3 DNA: TGCAGTGCTCCCCGGGACTACGAGCAGTACTTC; CDR3 protein: CSAPRDYEQYF
D gene: -; V gene: TRBV19; J gene: TRBJ2-1; CDR3 DNA: TGTGCCAGTAGTATACGGGGAGGATCCTACAATGAGCAGTTCTTC; CDR3 protein: CASSIRGGSYNEQFF
D gene: TRBD1; V gene: TRBV5-5; J gene: TRBJ1-1; CDR3 DNA: TGTGCCAGCAACTTCGACAGGGTGGGCACTGAAGCTTTCTTT; CDR3 protein: CASNFDRVGTEAFF
D gene: TRBD1; V gene: TRBV28; J gene: TRBJ1-1; CDR3 DNA: TGTGCCAGCACTACAGGGGGCGCGTTTACTGAAGCTTTCTTT; CDR3 protein: CASTTGGAFTEAFF
D gene: -; V gene: TRBV28; J gene: TRBJ1-5; CDR3 DNA: TGTGCCAGCAGTTTGGAGGAGGTCAATCAGCCCCAGCATTTT; CDR3 protein: CASSLEEVNQPQHF
D gene: TRBD1; V gene: TRBV6-2/TRBV6-3; J gene: TRBJ1-4; CDR3 DNA: TGTGCCAGCAGTCAACGACAGGGAAATAATGAAAAACTGTTTTTT; CDR3 protein: CASSQRQGNNEKLFF
D gene: -; V gene: TRBV5-3; J gene: TRBJ2-7; CDR3 DNA: TGTGCCAGAAGCTTCGGACATCGCTCCTACGAGCAGTACTTC; CDR3 protein: CARSFGHRSYEQYF
D gene: -; V gene: TRBV7-9; J gene: TRBJ1-1; CDR3 DNA: TGTGCCAGCAGTACCACAAGCAGGGCAGGAGGGACTGAAGCTTTCTTT; CDR3 protein: CASSTTSRAGGTEAFF
D gene: -; V gene: TRBV28; J gene: TRBJ1-2; CDR3 DNA: TGTGCCAGCAACCTAGGACACCATGGCTACACCTTC; CDR3 protein: CASNLGHHGYTF
D gene: TRBD1; V gene: TRBV7-9; J gene: TRBJ1-2; CDR3 DNA: TGTGCCAGCAGCTTAGGGGACAGAAACTATGGCTACACCTTC; CDR3 protein: CASSLGDRNYGYTF
D gene: TRBD2; V gene: TRBV11-3; J gene: TRBJ2-7; CDR3 DNA: TGTGCCAGCAGCTCGGGGGGGGAAGATTACGAGCAGTACTTC; CDR3 protein: CASSSGGEDYEQYF
D gene: -; V gene: TRBV5-4; J gene: TRBJ2-1; CDR3 DNA: TGTGCCAGCAGCTCCGGACTGGTTAGCTCCTACAATGAGCAGTTCTTC; CDR3 protein: CASSSGLVSSYNEQFF
D gene: TRBD2; V gene: TRBV3-1/TRBV3-2; J gene: TRBJ2-1; CDR3 DNA: TGTGCCAGCAGTAAATCGAAAAGACTAGCGGGGGGGTTTGATGAGCAGTTCTTC; CDR3 protein: CASSKSKRLAGGFDEQFF
D gene: TRBD1; V gene: TRBV11-2; J gene: TRBJ1-2; CDR3 DNA: TGTGCCAGCAGCAGGGCCAGGACAGGGGGCTTGAGCTATGGCTACACCTTC; CDR3 protein: CASSRARTGGLSYGYTF
D gene: TRBD2; V gene: TRBV5-5; J gene: TRBJ2-1; CDR3 DNA: TGTGCCAGCAGCTTGGATCTATTACGGGGGGAGAATGAGCAGTTCTTC; CDR3 protein: CASSLDLLRGENEQFF
D gene: TRBD2; V gene: TRBV5-8; J gene: TRBJ2-1; CDR3 DNA: TGTGCCAGCCCCGGGACTAGCGGGAGTCATGAGCAGTTCTTC; CDR3 protein: CASPGTSGSHEQFF
D gene: TRBD1; V gene: TRBV28; J gene: TRBJ1-3; CDR3 DNA: TGTGCCAGCAGTACAGGGGGCAGGTCTGGAAACACCATATATTTT; CDR3 protein: CASSTGGRSGNTIYF